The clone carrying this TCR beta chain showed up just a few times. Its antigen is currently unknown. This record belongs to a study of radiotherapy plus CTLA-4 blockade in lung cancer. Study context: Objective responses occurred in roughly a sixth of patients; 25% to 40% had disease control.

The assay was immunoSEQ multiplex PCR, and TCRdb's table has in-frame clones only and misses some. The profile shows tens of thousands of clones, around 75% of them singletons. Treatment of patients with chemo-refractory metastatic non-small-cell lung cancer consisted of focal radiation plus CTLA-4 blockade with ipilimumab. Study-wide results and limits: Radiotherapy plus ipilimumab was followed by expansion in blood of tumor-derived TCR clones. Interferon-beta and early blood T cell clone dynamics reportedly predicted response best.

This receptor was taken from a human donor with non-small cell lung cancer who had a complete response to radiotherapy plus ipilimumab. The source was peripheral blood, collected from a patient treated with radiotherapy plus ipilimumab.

The CDR3 DNA sequence: TGTGCCTGGAGTACTTTAGGACAGGGCTCGATGAACACTGAAGCTTTCTTT. Protein sequence: CAWSTLGQGSMNTEAFF. The chain combines TRBV30 with TRBJ1-1, with 8 bases matching TRBD1. The CDR3 loop spans 17 amino acids. After removal of 2 bases from V and 0 bases from J, the junction contained 11 bases not matched to a gene. Per germline, CDR1 GTSNPN and CDR2 SVGIG (reference sequence).